The text below deals with one T cell receptor beta chain. Its cognate antigen is unknown. This entry comes from a study of response to subunit inactivated influenza vaccine. This CDR3 spans 15 amino acids. Trimming stripped 3 bases from V and 3 bases from J, with 14 bases between. In germline, CDR1 is DFQATT, CDR2 SNEGSKA (reference sequence). TCRdb reprocessed the RT-PCR reads with MiXCR, giving one entry per CDR3 protein. This sample has under 950,000 distinct CDR3 sequences, with 21% found just once. Overall study findings and caveats: New T cells are recruited in small numbers by each seasonal influenza vaccination, according to the authors' suggestion.

This rearrangement joins TRBV20-1 to TRBJ1-4, with D tentatively TRBD1 (6 bases). The clonotype comes from a man between 50 and 59 years old who received an inactivated influenza vaccine. Sample: PBMCs from blood, taken more than 4 days after vaccination. This CDR3 is CSARGLRGANEKLFF. CDR3 bases: TGCAGTGCTAGGGGCCTCAGGGGTGCTAATGAAAAACTGTTTTTT.